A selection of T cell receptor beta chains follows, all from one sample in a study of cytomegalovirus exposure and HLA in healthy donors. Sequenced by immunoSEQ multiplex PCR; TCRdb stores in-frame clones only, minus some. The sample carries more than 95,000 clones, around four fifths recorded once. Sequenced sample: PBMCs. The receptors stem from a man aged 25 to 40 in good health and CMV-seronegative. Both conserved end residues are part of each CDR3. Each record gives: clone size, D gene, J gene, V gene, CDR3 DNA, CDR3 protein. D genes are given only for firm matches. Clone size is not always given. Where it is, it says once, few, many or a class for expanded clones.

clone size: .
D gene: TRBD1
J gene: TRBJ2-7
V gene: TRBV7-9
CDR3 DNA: TGTGCCAGCAGACCTAAGACCGGGACAGGGGGCGGCGAGCAGTACTTC
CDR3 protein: CASRPKTGTGGGEQYF

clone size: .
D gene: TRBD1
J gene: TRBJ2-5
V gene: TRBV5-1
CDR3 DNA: TGCGCCAGCAGCCCGACAGGGTTAGGGGAAGAGACCCAGTACTTC
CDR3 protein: CASSPTGLGEETQYF

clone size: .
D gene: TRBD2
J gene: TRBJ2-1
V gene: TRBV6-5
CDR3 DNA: TGTGCCAGCAGTTACTCAGGGACTAGCGGGAGGAAGGAGTTCTTC
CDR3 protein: CASSYSGTSGRKEFF

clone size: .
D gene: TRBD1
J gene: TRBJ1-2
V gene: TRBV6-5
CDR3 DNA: TGTGCCAGCAGAGATGCGGGACAGAACGGCTACACCTTC
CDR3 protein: CASRDAGQNGYTF

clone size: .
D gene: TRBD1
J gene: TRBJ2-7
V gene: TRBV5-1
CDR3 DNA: TGCGCCAGCATGGGGCAGGGGGCATACGAGCAGTACTTC
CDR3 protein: CASMGQGAYEQYF

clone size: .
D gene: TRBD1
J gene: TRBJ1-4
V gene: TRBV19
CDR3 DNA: TGTGCCAGTAGTCCGGACAGGGGGTATGAAAAACTGTTTTTT
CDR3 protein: CASSPDRGYEKLFF

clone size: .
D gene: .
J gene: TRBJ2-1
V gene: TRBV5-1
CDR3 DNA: TGCGCCAGCAGCCCCGGACATTACAATGAGCAGTTCTTC
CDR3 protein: CASSPGHYNEQFF

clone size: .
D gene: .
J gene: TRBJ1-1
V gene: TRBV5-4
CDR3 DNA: TGTGCCAGCAGCTTGACCGGGGGGAACACTGAAGCTTTCTTT
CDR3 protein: CASSLTGGNTEAFF

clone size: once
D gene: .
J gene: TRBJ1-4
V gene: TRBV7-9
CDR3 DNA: TGTGCCAGCAGCCACAGGGACCCTAATGAAAAACTGTTTTTT
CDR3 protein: CASSHRDPNEKLFF

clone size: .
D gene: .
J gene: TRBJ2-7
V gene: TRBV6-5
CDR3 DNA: TGTGCCAGCAGCTTAACGAGGGACTACGAGCAGTACTTC
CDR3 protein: CASSLTRDYEQYF

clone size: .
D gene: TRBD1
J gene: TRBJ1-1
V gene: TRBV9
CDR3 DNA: TGTGCCAGCAGCGCACCCCAGACAGGGGTCAACACTGAAGCTTTCTTT
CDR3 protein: CASSAPQTGVNTEAFF

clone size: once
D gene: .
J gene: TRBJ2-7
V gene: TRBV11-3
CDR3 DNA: TGTGCCAGCAGCTTAAGCTTGCGGAGCGAGCAGTACTTC
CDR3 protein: CASSLSLRSEQYF

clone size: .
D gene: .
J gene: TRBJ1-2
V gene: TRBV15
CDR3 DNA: TGTGCCACCAGCAGAGATGGGCTGCCTGGCTACACCTTC
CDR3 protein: CATSRDGLPGYTF

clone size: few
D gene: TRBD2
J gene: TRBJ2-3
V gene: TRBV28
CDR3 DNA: TGTGCCAGCAGTCCCCATAAGGCAGCGGGAGGTGGGGATACGCAGTATTTT
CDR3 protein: CASSPHKAAGGGDTQYF

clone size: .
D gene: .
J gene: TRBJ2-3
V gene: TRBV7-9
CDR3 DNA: TGTGCCAGCAGCGCGACAGGATTAAACACAGATACGCAGTATTTT
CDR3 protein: CASSATGLNTDTQYF

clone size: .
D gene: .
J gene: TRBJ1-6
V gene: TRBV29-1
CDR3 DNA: TGCAGCGTGCAGCGAGGGATTAATTCACCCCTCCACTTT
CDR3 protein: CSVQRGINSPLHF

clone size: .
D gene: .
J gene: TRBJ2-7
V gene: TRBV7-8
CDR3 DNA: TGTGCCAGCAGCTTAGAACTCGAACAGGGTGACGAGCAGTACTTC
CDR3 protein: CASSLELEQGDEQYF

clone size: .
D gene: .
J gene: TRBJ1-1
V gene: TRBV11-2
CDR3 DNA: TGTGCCAGCAGCGCAACAGGGTACACTGAAGCTTTCTTT
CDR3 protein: CASSATGYTEAFF

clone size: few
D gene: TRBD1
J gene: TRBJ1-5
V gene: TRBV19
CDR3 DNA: TGTGCCAGTAGAGGACAGGGGGTTTCCAATCAGCCCCAGCATTTT
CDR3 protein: CASRGQGVSNQPQHF

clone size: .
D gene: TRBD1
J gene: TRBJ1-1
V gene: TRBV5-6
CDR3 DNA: TGTGCCAGCAGCCCTGGACAGGACTATTATCGGGTCACTGAAGCTTTCTTT
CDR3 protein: CASSPGQDYYRVTEAFF

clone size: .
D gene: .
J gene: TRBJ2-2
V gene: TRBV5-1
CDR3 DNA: TGCGCCAGCAGCCGCCAGAAGGGAGAGAGGGATTTCAACACCGGGGAGCTGTTTTTT
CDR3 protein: CASSRQKGERDFNTGELFF

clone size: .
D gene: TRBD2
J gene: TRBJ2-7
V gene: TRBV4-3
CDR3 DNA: TGCGCCAGCAGCCAGGAACTAGCGGGAGAAACTCTGGACGAGCAGTACTTC
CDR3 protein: CASSQELAGETLDEQYF

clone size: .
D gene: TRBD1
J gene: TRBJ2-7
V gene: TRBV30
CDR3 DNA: TGTGCCTGGAGTCGAGACAGGGGGGGGATCGAGCAGTACTTC
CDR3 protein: CAWSRDRGGIEQYF

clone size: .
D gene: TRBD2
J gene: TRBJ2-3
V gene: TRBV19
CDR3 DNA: TGTGCCAGTAGTCCCGGACTGGGGGGGTTTTTGAATACGCAGTATTTT
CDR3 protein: CASSPGLGGFLNTQYF

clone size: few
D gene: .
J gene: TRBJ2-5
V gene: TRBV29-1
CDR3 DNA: TGCAGCGTTGAAGATCAGGTGGTTCAGGGGGGGACCCAGTACTTC
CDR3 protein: CSVEDQVVQGGTQYF

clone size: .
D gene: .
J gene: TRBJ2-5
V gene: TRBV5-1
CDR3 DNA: TGCGCCAGCAGCTTGGCTTCAGGAGGCGAGCAAGAGACCCAGTACTTC
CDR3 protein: CASSLASGGEQETQYF

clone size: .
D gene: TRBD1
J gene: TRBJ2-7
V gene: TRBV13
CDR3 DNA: TGTGCCAGCAGCCCGGGTACAGGGGGTACGGACGTGCAGTACTTC
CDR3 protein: CASSPGTGGTDVQYF

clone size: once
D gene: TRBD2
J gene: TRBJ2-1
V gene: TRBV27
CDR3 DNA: TGTGCCAGCAGTTCCTCAATTCTAGCGGGGGGGCACTATGAGCAGTTCTTC
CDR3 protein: CASSSSILAGGHYEQFF

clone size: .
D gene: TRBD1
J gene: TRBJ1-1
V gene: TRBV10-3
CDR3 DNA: TGTGCCATGTCGACAGGGGATTCTGAAGCTTTCTTT
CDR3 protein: CAMSTGDSEAFF

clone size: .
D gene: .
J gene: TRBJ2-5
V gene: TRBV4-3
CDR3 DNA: TGCGCCAGCAGCCAAGATCCCCCTAGGGCGGGTGAGACCCAGTACTTC
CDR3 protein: CASSQDPPRAGETQYF

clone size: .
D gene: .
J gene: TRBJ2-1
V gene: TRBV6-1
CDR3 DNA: TGTGCCAGCTCCCTAAGGCGGTCCCGCAATGAGCAGTTCTTC
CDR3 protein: CASSLRRSRNEQFF

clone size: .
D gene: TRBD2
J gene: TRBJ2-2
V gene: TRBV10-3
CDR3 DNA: TGTGCCATCAGCCCGGGACTAGGAAACACCGGGGAGCTGTTTTTT
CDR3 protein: CAISPGLGNTGELFF

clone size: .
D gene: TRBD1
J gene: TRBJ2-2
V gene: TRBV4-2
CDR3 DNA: TGTGCCAGCAGCCAAGATCCAGGGGGCACCGGGGAGCTGTTTTTT
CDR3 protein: CASSQDPGGTGELFF

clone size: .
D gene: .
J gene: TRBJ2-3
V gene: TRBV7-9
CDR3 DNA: TGTGCCAGCAGCATCGGGACTTACACAGATACGCAGTATTTT
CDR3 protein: CASSIGTYTDTQYF

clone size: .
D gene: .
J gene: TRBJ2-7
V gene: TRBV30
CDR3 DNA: TGTGCCTGGAGTGTAATCGCTAGCGTAGGAGGCGAGCAGTACTTC
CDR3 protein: CAWSVIASVGGEQYF

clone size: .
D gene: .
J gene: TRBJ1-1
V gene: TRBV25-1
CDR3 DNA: TGTGCCAGCAGTGAACCTACCGGGGTCGTGAGTGAAGCTTTCTTT
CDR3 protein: CASSEPTGVVSEAFF

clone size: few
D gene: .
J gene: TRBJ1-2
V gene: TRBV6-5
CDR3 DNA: TGTGCCAGCAGTTACTCGATTGCAGGGGAATCGGATGGCTACACCTTC
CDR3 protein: CASSYSIAGESDGYTF

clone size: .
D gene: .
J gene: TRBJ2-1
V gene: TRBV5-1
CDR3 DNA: TGCGCCAGCAAGCAATGGGAACTGTTGCGGACTTCTTACAATGAGCAGTTCTTC
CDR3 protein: CASKQWELLRTSYNEQFF

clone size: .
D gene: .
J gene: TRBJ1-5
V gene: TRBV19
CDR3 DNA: TGTGCCGGTAGTGGCGGGACGACAAGCAATCAGCCCCAGCATTTT
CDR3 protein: CAGSGGTTSNQPQHF

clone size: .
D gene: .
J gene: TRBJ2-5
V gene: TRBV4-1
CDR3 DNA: TGCGCCAGCAGCCAAACCGGGTCCCAAGAGACCCAGTACTTC
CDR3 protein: CASSQTGSQETQYF

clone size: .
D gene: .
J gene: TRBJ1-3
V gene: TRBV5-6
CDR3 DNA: TGTGCCAGCAGCTTGTCGCAGGGCTGGCCCTCTGGAAACACCATATATTTT
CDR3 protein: CASSLSQGWPSGNTIYF

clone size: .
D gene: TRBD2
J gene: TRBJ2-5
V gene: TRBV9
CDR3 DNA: TGTGCCAGCAGCGTCAGCGGGAGTGGCGAGACCCAGTACTTC
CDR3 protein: CASSVSGSGETQYF

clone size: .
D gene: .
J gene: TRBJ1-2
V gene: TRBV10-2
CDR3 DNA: TGCGCCAGCAGTTTACAGGGTTGGGGCGGCTACACCTTC
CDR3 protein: CASSLQGWGGYTF

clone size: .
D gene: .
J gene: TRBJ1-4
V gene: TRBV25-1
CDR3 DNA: TGTGCCAGCAGTGAATCGCGGGGACTAAATGAAAAACTGTTTTTT
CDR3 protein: CASSESRGLNEKLFF

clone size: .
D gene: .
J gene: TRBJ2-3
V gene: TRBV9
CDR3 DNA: TGTGCCAGCAGCGAGGGGGGGACTTTTAGCACAGATACGCAGTATTTT
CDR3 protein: CASSEGGTFSTDTQYF

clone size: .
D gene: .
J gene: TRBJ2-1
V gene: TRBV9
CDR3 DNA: TGTGCCAGCAGCGTAACGGTGGTGGGCGAGCAGTTCTTC
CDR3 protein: CASSVTVVGEQFF

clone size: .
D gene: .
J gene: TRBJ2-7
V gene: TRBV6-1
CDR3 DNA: TGTGCCAGCAGTGTGATAAGAGCGACCTACGAGCAGTACTTC
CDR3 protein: CASSVIRATYEQYF

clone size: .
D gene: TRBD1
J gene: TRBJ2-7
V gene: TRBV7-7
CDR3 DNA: TGTGCCAGCAGCCCAGGACAGGGTAGCGTCTACGAGCAGTACTTC
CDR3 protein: CASSPGQGSVYEQYF

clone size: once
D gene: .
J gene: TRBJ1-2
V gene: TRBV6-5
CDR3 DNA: TGTGCCAGCAGCCAGACCCCAGCGAGTAACTATGGCTACACCTTC
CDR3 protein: CASSQTPASNYGYTF